This T cell receptor (beta chain) is drawn from a study of Ad26.COV2.S vaccination and SARS-CoV-2 variants. Regarding the study as a whole: Post-vaccination spike-specific CD8+ and CD4+ T cell responses reportedly had substantial breadth.

Sequencing used immunoSEQ multiplex PCR; TCRdb keeps in-frame clones, though not all of them. The top ten hold 9.5% to 12% of the sample, which has about 350,000 clones, about 88% seen once. Germline CDR1 MNHEY, CDR2 SVGAGI. This CDR3 spans 11 amino acids. The V end was cut by 4 bases, the J end by 7 bases, with 8 bases between. About this clone: As yet, its antigen is unknown.

Treatment specified: 19 received Ad26.COV2.S at low or high dose, single or two shots; 5 received placebo; per-sample allocation not given. After the first vaccine or placebo injection, samples were drawn on day 63. The chain uses TRBV6-5 and TRBJ2-7, with D possibly called TRBD1 or TRBD2 (6 bases each). Sequences were derived from peripheral blood, sampled in a trial of Ad26.COV2.S vaccine versus placebo. The sequence was obtained from a person aged 18-65 years who received the Ad26.COV2.S COVID-19 vaccine or a placebo. The CDR3 DNA follows: TGTGCCAGCAGTTTAGGGGGGGAGCAGTACTTC. It yields the protein CASSLGGEQYF.